Reported below is one T cell receptor (beta chain). This sample is part of a study of cytomegalovirus exposure and HLA in healthy donors. The PCR was carried out with 60 Vbeta primers and 13 Jbeta primers. The repertoire was sequenced with immunoSEQ multiplex PCR; TCRdb's copy has only in-frame clones and lacks some. Among about 98,000 clones listed, around 73% were seen once. Source material: PBMCs. This receptor was taken from a female donor in good health and CMV-seronegative.

CDR3 protein: CASPIGGAGANVLTF. CDR3 coding DNA: TGTGCCAGCCCGATTGGAGGGGCTGGGGCCAACGTCCTGACTTTC. The chain links TRBV28 to TRBJ2-6, with D perhaps matching TRBD2 (6 bases). Germline V gene lookup returns CDR1 MDHEN and CDR2 SYDVKM. CDR3 length: 15 residues. V was cut by 8 bases and J by 2 bases, with 13 bases left in between.